This passage covers 18 T cell receptor beta chains from one sample sequenced in a study of T cell responses to AZD1222 COVID-19 vaccine (dated by TCRdb to the early 2020s). The library was generated by the immunoSEQ multiplex PCR assay. TCRdb mirrors the immuneACCESS table, restricted to in-frame sequences. Some clones are absent from its copies; in checked studies, under half trace to an unresolved V gene, and the reason for the others is unknown. Present in this sample are about 140,000 clones, around nine tenths of which were seen just once. Together, the top ten hold approximately 4.5% of the sample. The sample's time point label, in plain terms: baseline before first vaccination. Specimen: peripheral blood, collected on day 0 of AZD1222 vaccination. These receptor sequences come from an adult in good health.

The rearrangement uses TRBV2 and TRBJ1-2; D is unresolved. CDR3 length: 13 amino acids. CDR1 is SNHLY, CDR2 FYNNEI, per germline. V was clipped by 9 bases and J by 8 bases, with 19 bases between them. CDR3 sequence: CASSREGSNGYTF. CDR3 nucleotides: TGTGCCAGTTCGCGGGAGGGATCTAACGGCTACACCTTC.

V is TRBV6-6 and J is TRBJ2-3, with 11 bases aligning to TRBD2. Germline assignment: CDR1 MNHNY and CDR2 SVGAGI (reference sequence). There are 16 residues in the CDR3. With V trimmed by 0 bases and J by 5 bases, 4 bases remained unmatched. CDR3 residues: CASSYSPSGRLDTQYF. The DNA for the CDR3 is TGTGCCAGCAGTTACTCGCCTAGCGGGAGGCTAGATACGCAGTATTTT.

This clone appeared a single time. The rearrangement links TRBV6-5 to TRBJ1-5, with 7 bases aligning to TRBD1. This CDR3 is 15 amino acids long. V dropped 6 bases and J dropped 3; count of bases not matched to a gene: 8. Germline values: CDR1 MNHEY, CDR2 SVGAGI. The DNA for the CDR3 is TGTGCCAGCAGAAAGACAGGGACTGTCAATCAGCCCCAGCATTTT. It codes for CASRKTGTVNQPQHF.

The rearrangement links TRBV12-3 or TRBV12-4 to TRBJ1-2; unclear D gene. This CDR3 is built from 12 residues. The germline V and J ends were trimmed by 5 bases and 8 bases, with 12 bases remaining between them. CDR3 DNA: TGTGCCAGCAGTCATAACATTTTAGGCTACACCTTC. Protein sequence: CASSHNILGYTF.

This clone was observed once. The rearrangement links TRBV9 to TRBJ1-1; TRBD1 agrees at 9 bases. The length of the CDR3 is 14 residues. CDR1 SGDLS and CDR2 YYNGEE come from the germline V gene. Trimming at V came to 2 bases and at J to 4 bases, leaving 3 bases not matched to a gene. The CDR3 DNA is TGTGCCAGCAGCGTTACAGGGGGCGTCACTGAAGCTTTCTTT. Translated, it gives CASSVTGGVTEAFF.

This chain joins TRBV2 and TRBJ2-3; TRBD2 matches at 7 bases. The length of the CDR3 is 15 residues. CDR1 is SNHLY and CDR2 is FYNNEI in the germline V gene. The J segment lost 2 bases and the V segment lost 8 bases, leaving 10 bases of the junction unmatched. As DNA, the CDR3 is TGTGCCAGCCTTCCTAGCGGAACATACACAGATACGCAGTATTTT. Amino acids: CASLPSGTYTDTQYF.

The genes are TRBV29-1 and TRBJ2-7, with 8 bases aligning to TRBD1. Germline CDR1 SQVTM, CDR2 ANQGSEA. J gave up 5 bases and V 3 bases, and 6 bases lay outside the gene matches. The CDR3 contains 13 residues. CDR3 in amino acids: CSVDSTGADEQYF. Written as DNA, the CDR3 is TGCAGCGTTGATTCGACAGGGGCGGACGAGCAGTACTTC.

The CDR3, as DNA: TGCGCCAGCAGTGACGGACAACTTCGGGACAGGGCCAATCAGCCCCAGCATTTT. This gives the protein CASSDGQLRDRANQPQHF. The chain couples TRBV10-1 to TRBJ1-5; 9 bases agree with TRBD1. The CDR3 is made up of 18 amino acids. Germline loops: CDR1 WNHNN, CDR2 SYGVQD (reference sequence). V dropped 3 bases and J dropped 3; count of bases not matched to a gene: 12.

This clone was observed a single time. The rearrangement joins TRBV6-1 to TRBJ1-2, with 7 bases identical to TRBD1. Looked up from germline, CDR1 is MNHNS and CDR2 is SASEGT. J lost 0 bases, V lost 2 bases, and 3 bases had no gene match. The CDR3 is made up of 15 amino acids. CDR3 nucleotides: TGTGCCAGCAGTGAACCGGGACAGTCTAACTATGGCTACACCTTC. Its protein is CASSEPGQSNYGYTF.

The V gene is TRBV4-1, the J gene TRBJ1-3; D ambiguous. Trimming removed 1 base from V and 0 bases from J, with 13 bases in between. The CDR3 loop spans 17 amino acids. Germline V gives CDR1 MGHRA, CDR2 YSYEKL. The CDR3 DNA is TGCGCCAGCAGCCAAGCGGGTAGGACGGTCTCTGGAAACACCATATATTTT. This translates into CASSQAGRTVSGNTIYF.

This sequence joins TRBV3-1 (or the pseudogene TRBV3-2) and TRBJ2-7, with 7 bases fitting TRBD2. V shed 5 bases, J shed 2 bases, and the junction held 6 bases outside the gene matches. The CDR3 sequence is 14 residues long. The germline V gene encodes CDR1 LGHDT and CDR2 YNNKEL (reference sequence). Here the CDR3 reads CASSYLAATYEQYF. The CDR3 DNA sequence: TGTGCCAGCAGCTACCTAGCGGCCACCTACGAGCAGTACTTC.

The V and J genes are TRBV5-1 and TRBJ1-4; D possibly corresponds to TRBD1 (5 bases). The CDR3 has 15 residues. Germline V gene sequence: CDR1 SGHRS, CDR2 YFSETQ. Trimming stripped 0 bases from V and 4 bases from J, with 10 bases between. In nucleotides, the CDR3 is TGCGCCAGCAGCTTGGTAGCAGGGATTAATGAAAAACTGTTTTTT. It is translated as CASSLVAGINEKLFF.

Points on this clone: Additional DNA sequences in this sample encode the identical CDR3. The chain combines TRBV2 with TRBJ1-2; weak D call: TRBD1 (6 bases). The CDR3 spans 13 residues. From germline, CDR1 is SNHLY and CDR2 FYNNEI. V lost 6 bases and J lost 5, with 13 bases in between. CDR3 region: CASSLQGRYGYTF. The CDR3 DNA sequence: TGTGCCAGCAGCTTACAGGGAAGGTATGGCTACACCTTC.

The chain employs TRBV2 and TRBJ2-1; 14 nucleotides agree with TRBD2. The CDR3 is made up of 14 amino acids. Germline loops: CDR1 SNHLY, CDR2 FYNNEI. The J segment lost 12 bases and the V segment lost 6 bases, leaving 7 bases of the junction unmatched. The CDR3 loop is CASRPGLAGVAQFF. DNA for the CDR3: TGTGCCAGCAGGCCGGGACTAGCGGGAGTGGCGCAGTTCTTC.

The rearrangement joins TRBV29-1 to TRBJ2-3; D may be TRBD1 or TRBD2 (5 bases each). Trimming took off 8 bases at V and 1 base at J, with 19 bases between the two ends. The germline V gene encodes CDR1 SQVTM and CDR2 ANQGSEA. This CDR3 region has 15 residues. The CDR3 region has the DNA TGCAGCTTTCGCGATCGGCAGGGAGGCACAGATACGCAGTATTTT. Its translation: CSFRDRQGGTDTQYF.

The chain uses TRBV6-5 and TRBJ1-5; 8 bases are shared with TRBD1. V lost 4 bases to trimming and J lost 6 bases; unmatched junction nucleotides: 8. Germline V gene lookup returns CDR1 MNHEY and CDR2 SVGAGI. CDR3 size: 15 residues. The CDR3: CASSWAGGLGQPQHF. The CDR3 DNA reads TGTGCCAGCAGTTGGGCAGGGGGCTTAGGTCAGCCCCAGCATTTT.

V and J are TRBV7-3 and TRBJ1-2; no firm D call. The germline V and J ends were trimmed by 5 bases and 4 bases, with 17 bases remaining between them. Germline CDR1 and CDR2: SGHTA and FQGTGA. The CDR3 has 15 residues. The CDR3 bases are TGTGCCAGCAGCCCCTCAAACGGTAAACGCTATGGCTACACCTTC. Protein: CASSPSNGKRYGYTF. The full variable domain, completed using reference TRBV7-3 and TRBJ1-2, is GAGVSQTPSNKVTEKGKYVELRCDPISGHTALYWYRQSLGQGPEFLIYFQGTGAADDSGLPNDRFFAVRPEGSVSTLKIQRTERGDSAVYLCASSPSNGKRYGYTFGSGTRLTVV.

The rearrangement joins TRBV29-1 to TRBJ2-1, with D unresolved. V was pared by 4 bases and J by 5 bases, with 12 bases between. In germline, CDR1 is SQVTM, CDR2 ANQGSEA. The CDR3 is made up of 13 amino acids. CDR3 coding DNA: TGCAGCGTTGCCCCTAATGTTAACAATGAGCAGTTCTTC. As protein: CSVAPNVNNEQFF.